The 32 T cell receptor beta chains presented below share a single source sample, sequenced in a study of blood T cell repertoires in COVID-19. Libraries were prepared by immunoSEQ multiplex PCR; TCRdb keeps only in-frame clonotypes and omits some of them. This table holds about 270,000 clones, 86% found once. The sample consisted of peripheral blood. These receptors originate from a man between 35 and 55 years old with active or convalescent COVID-19.

This clone was observed a single time. The J gene is TRBJ2-5, the V gene TRBV15, with 9 bases aligning to TRBD1. After removal of 1 base from V and 7 bases from J, the junction contained 4 bases not matched to a gene. CDR3 length: 14 amino acids. Germline values: CDR1 LNHNV, CDR2 YYDKDF (reference sequence). The CDR3 sequence is CATSRGDRARTQYF. CDR3 nucleotide sequence: TGTGCCACCAGCAGAGGGGACAGGGCACGGACCCAGTACTTC.

The rearrangement uses TRBV5-1 and TRBJ1-2; D is undetermined. CDR3 length equals 15 residues. Germline loops: CDR1 SGHRS, CDR2 YFSETQ. With 0 bases removed from V and 4 bases from J, the gap between germline ends came to 13 bases. DNA for the CDR3: TGCGCCAGCAGCTTGGAAGTCGGGGATTCCTATGGCTACACCTTC. Protein sequence: CASSLEVGDSYGYTF.

The gene calls are TRBV7-9 and TRBJ1-3, with D hard to call. CDR3 size: 15 residues. V lost 6 bases and J lost 0, with 12 bases in between. Germline V gene sequence: CDR1 SEHNR, CDR2 FQNEAQ (reference sequence). For the CDR3, the DNA is TGTGCCAGCAGGTTATCCGGTAGCTCTGGAAACACCATATATTTT. Its translation is CASRLSGSSGNTIYF.

J is TRBJ2-5 and V is TRBV5-4, with 7 bases fitting TRBD2. Germline V gene lookup returns CDR1 SGHNT and CDR2 YYREEE (reference sequence). The CDR3 has 14 residues. After removal of 1 base from V and 5 bases from J, the junction contained 5 bases not matched to a gene. This CDR3 reads CASSLIGTKETQYF. Here the CDR3 DNA reads TGTGCCAGCAGCTTGATCGGGACTAAGGAGACCCAGTACTTC.

The gene calls are TRBV6-5 and TRBJ1-1; possible D gene TRBD1, 6 bases. The CDR3 is made up of 15 amino acids. The V gene lost 5 bases and the J gene lost 0 bases, with 13 bases spanning the gap. The germline gives CDR1 MNHEY, CDR2 SVGAGI. The CDR3: CASSTTGHLNTEAFF. CDR3 sequence (DNA): TGTGCCAGCAGTACCACGGGACACTTGAACACTGAAGCTTTCTTT.

The chain has TRBV24-1 and TRBJ1-3; D is unresolved. V was cut by 7 bases and J by 4 bases, with 13 bases left in between. Germline assignment: CDR1 KGHDR and CDR2 SFDVKD. The CDR3 loop spans 14 amino acids. CDR3 sequence: CATSSTSTGNTIYF. The CDR3 region has the DNA TGTGCCACCAGCTCAACAAGTACCGGAAACACCATATATTTT.

This chain joins TRBV10-1 and TRBJ2-1, with 7 positions matching TRBD2. This CDR3 is 12 amino acids long. The J segment lost 8 bases and the V segment lost 6 bases, leaving 4 bases of the junction unmatched. Germline V gene lookup returns CDR1 WNHNN and CDR2 SYGVQD (reference sequence). The CDR3 spells CASSGAGDEQFF. The CDR3 DNA reads TGCGCCAGCAGCGGGGCGGGGGATGAGCAGTTCTTC.

This chain connects TRBV14 to TRBJ2-2, with 8 nucleotides matching TRBD1. Per the germline V gene, CDR1 is SGHDN and CDR2 is FVKESK. The CDR3 is 13 residues long. V gave up 7 bases and J gave up 5 bases; unmatched junction bases: 3. Here the CDR3 reads CASNRQGTGELFF. Written as DNA, the CDR3 is TGTGCCAGCAACAGACAGGGGACCGGGGAGCTGTTTTTT. The variable domain in full, completed from reference TRBV14 and TRBJ2-2, reads EAGVTQFPSHSVIEKGQTVTLRCDPISGHDNLYWYRRVMGKEIKFLLHFVKESKQDESGMPNNRFLAERTGGTYSTLKVQPAELEDSGVYFCASNRQGTGELFFGEGSRLTVL.

The chain carries TRBV11-3 and TRBJ2-3; 10 nucleotides agree with TRBD2. This CDR3 region has 15 residues. V lost 5 bases, J lost 4 bases, and 6 bases stayed unmatched. Germline CDR1 reads SGHNT; CDR2 reads YENEEA. The CDR3 sequence: CASSHSGGVSDTQYF. CDR3 DNA sequence: TGTGCCAGCAGCCACAGCGGGGGGGTCTCAGATACGCAGTATTTT.

The chain is built from TRBV7-9 and TRBJ1-2, with D unresolved. V was trimmed by 8 bases and J by 5 bases, leaving 12 bases between them. This CDR3 spans 12 amino acids. Germline lookup yields CDR1 SEHNR and CDR2 FQNEAQ (reference sequence). This CDR3 reads CASPNEVYGYTF. The CDR3 nucleotides are TGTGCCAGCCCCAACGAGGTTTATGGCTACACCTTC.

The chain joins TRBV5-1 to TRBJ2-5; the D gene is possibly TRBD1 (5 bases). Trimming took off 3 bases at V and 3 bases at J, with 18 bases between the two ends. This CDR3 is 16 amino acids long. CDR1 is SGHRS, CDR2 YFSETQ, per germline. CDR3 sequence reads: CASSSAIGASKETQYF. For the CDR3, the DNA is TGCGCCAGCAGCTCCGCGATAGGGGCGTCGAAAGAGACCCAGTACTTC.

The CDR3 loop is CASSQEWPLNQPQHF. The CDR3 DNA is TGCGCCAGCAGCCAAGAGTGGCCCCTGAATCAGCCCCAGCATTTT. The J gene is TRBJ1-5, the V gene TRBV4-1, with D hard to call. CDR1 is MGHRA and CDR2 is YSYEKL in the germline V gene. V was trimmed by 0 bases and J by 4 bases, leaving 10 bases between them. This CDR3 is built from 15 residues.

The chain recombines TRBV3-1 (or the pseudogene TRBV3-2) with TRBJ1-2; D is uncertain. The V end lost 3 bases, the J end lost 6 bases, and 14 bases lay between the germline ends. The CDR3 runs 14 residues. The germline V gene has CDR1 LGHDT and CDR2 YNNKEL (reference sequence). This CDR3 is CASSHSAQTHGYTF. CDR3 bases: TGTGCCAGCAGCCACTCCGCACAGACCCATGGCTACACCTTC.

The J gene is TRBJ2-1, the V gene TRBV3-1 (or the pseudogene TRBV3-2), with 12 bases fitting TRBD2. The CDR3 totals 22 residues. J gave up 5 bases and V 0 bases, and 20 bases lay outside the gene matches. Germline-derived CDR1 and CDR2 are LGHDT and YNNKEL (reference sequence). The CDR3, as DNA: TGTGCCAGCAGCCAAGATTATTGGGGGCTAGCGGGAGGGCGGGGTACAAACAATGAGCAGTTCTTC. Translating gives CASSQDYWGLAGGRGTNNEQFF.

This chain joins TRBV6-5 and TRBJ1-3, with D uncertain. CDR1 and CDR2 (germline): MNHEY, SVGAGI. This CDR3 spans 14 amino acids. V lost 6 bases, J lost 0 bases, and 9 bases lay in between. The CDR3 protein is CASSGILSGNTIYF. As DNA, the CDR3 is TGTGCCAGCAGCGGGATTCTCTCTGGAAACACCATATATTTT.

J is TRBJ2-2 and V is TRBV6-5, with D perhaps TRBD2 (6 bases). The CDR3 runs 15 residues. The V end lost 5 bases, the J end lost 1 base, and 11 bases lay between the germline ends. From germline, CDR1 is MNHEY and CDR2 SVGAGI. CDR3 residues: CASSPVAENTGELFF. In DNA, the CDR3 is TGTGCCAGCAGTCCAGTAGCGGAGAACACCGGGGAGCTGTTTTTT.

Remarks on this clone: The junction does not match germline at one end; this may be a read error. The rearrangement uses TRBV29-1 and TRBJ2-1; D may be TRBD2 (6 bases). CDR1 is SQVTM and CDR2 is ANQGSEA in the germline V gene. This CDR3 has 11 residues. The CDR3 loop is CSVHRQGLEVF. CDR3 sequence (DNA): TGCAGCGTCCACCGTCAGGGACTTGAGGTCTTC.

This clone was counted a few times. The chain employs TRBV5-4 and TRBJ1-2; perhaps TRBD1 as D (6 bases). The CDR3 is 12 residues long. The germline CDR1 and CDR2 sequences are SGHNT and YYREEE (reference sequence). Trimming removed 3 bases at V and 5 bases at J, with 8 bases between. CDR3 loop: CASSYGQYGYTF. The CDR3, as DNA: TGTGCCAGCAGCTATGGACAGTATGGCTACACCTTC.

This chain uses TRBV5-4 with TRBJ2-7; D remains unclear. This CDR3 contains 12 residues. Germline V CDR1 and CDR2: SGHNT, YYREEE (reference sequence). Trimming took off 4 bases at V and 3 bases at J, with 8 bases between the two ends. As DNA, the CDR3 is TGTGCCAGCAGCCAACCTAGCTACGAGCAGTACTTC. It specifies CASSQPSYEQYF.

The J gene is TRBJ1-6, the V gene TRBV5-4; D might be TRBD1 (6 bases). V was cut by 4 bases and J by 7 bases, with 15 bases left in between. The CDR3 is 15 amino acids. Germline CDR1 SGHNT, CDR2 YYREEE (reference sequence). CDR3 amino acids: CASSVPGHQNSPLHF. The CDR3 nucleotides read TGTGCCAGCAGCGTTCCGGGACACCAGAATTCACCCCTCCACTTT.

CDR3 sequence reads: CASSPRTGELFF. CDR3 bases: TGTGCCAGCAGCCCTAGGACCGGGGAGCTGTTTTTT. This chain connects TRBV14 to TRBJ2-2; no reliable D call. The length of the CDR3 is 12 residues. Germline CDR1 and CDR2: SGHDN and FVKESK. V dropped 4 bases and J dropped 5 bases, with 5 bases sitting between them.

This clone showed up just a few times. The V call is TRBV2, the J call TRBJ1-1; TRBD1 agrees at 7 bases. CDR1 SNHLY and CDR2 FYNNEI come from the germline V gene. The V and J ends lost 6 bases and 8 bases, in that order; junction bases with no gene match: 6. The CDR3 sequence is 12 residues long. CDR3 residues: CASSSGQVEAFF. CDR3 bases: TGTGCCAGCAGCTCAGGACAGGTGGAAGCTTTCTTT.

This clone turned up a few times. This chain links TRBV5-5 with TRBJ1-2; TRBD1 agrees at 7 bases. Germline CDR1 is SGHKS and CDR2 is YYEKEE (reference sequence). V dropped 3 bases and J dropped 4; count of bases not matched to a gene: 6. The length of the CDR3 is 14 residues. The CDR3 is CASSSGDRPYGYTF. The CDR3 DNA reads TGTGCCAGCAGCTCGGGGGACAGACCCTATGGCTACACCTTC.

This sequence joins TRBV5-1 and TRBJ1-2; TRBD1 agrees at 7 bases. CDR3 size: 11 residues. Germline trimming cut 2 bases from V and 10 bases from J; bases unmatched to any gene: 2. Germline CDR1 SGHRS, CDR2 YFSETQ. Here the CDR3 DNA reads TGCGCCAGCAGCTTAGGACAGGACTACACCTTC. Translating gives CASSLGQDYTF.

This CDR3 reads CATQEGFGEQYF. CDR3 sequence (DNA): TGTGCCACCCAGGAGGGTTTTGGCGAGCAGTACTTC. V and J are TRBV2 and TRBJ2-7, with D tentatively TRBD2 (6 bases). Trimming removed 10 bases from V and 6 bases from J, with 16 bases in between. Germline V gene sequence: CDR1 SNHLY, CDR2 FYNNEI. CDR3 length equals 12 residues.

This chain links TRBV20-1 with TRBJ2-5; TRBD1 might be the D (7 bases). The V gene's germline CDR1 is DFQATT and CDR2 SNEGSKA (reference sequence). This CDR3 has 14 residues. Trimming left V 3 bases short and J 7 bases short, with 18 bases between. CDR3 in DNA: TGCAGTGCTAGTACAGGGGAGGTGATGGGGACCCAGTACTTC. It yields the protein CSASTGEVMGTQYF.

This clone was detected only a few times. The junction shows a germline mismatch at one end, possibly a read error. V is TRBV5-4 and J is TRBJ2-7; 8 bases match TRBD2. CDR3 size: 12 residues. CDR1 and CDR2 (germline): SGHNT, YYREEE (reference sequence). In DNA, the CDR3 is TGTGCCAGCAGCCCCCACCCCCGAGAGCGGGAGTTC. Translating it yields CASSPHPREREF.

This chain joins TRBV28 and TRBJ2-7; perhaps TRBD1 as D (6 bases). The V end was cut by 3 bases, the J end by 3 bases, with 12 bases between. Per germline, CDR1 MDHEN and CDR2 SYDVKM. The CDR3 consists of 14 residues. The CDR3 loop is CASSFDRRLYEQYF. CDR3 DNA: TGTGCCAGCAGTTTTGACAGGCGCCTCTACGAGCAGTACTTC.

The chain has TRBV12-3 or TRBV12-4 and TRBJ1-2; D not resolved. Trimming took off 6 bases at V and 7 bases at J, with 15 bases between the two ends. There are 13 residues in the CDR3. For the CDR3, the DNA is TGTGCCAGCAGCCGGACTGGGCCGGGTGGCTACACCTTC. Residues: CASSRTGPGGYTF.

This CDR3 reads CASSEVRAPYYGYTF. CDR3 bases: TGTGCCAGCAGTGAAGTCAGGGCTCCCTACTATGGCTACACCTTC. This rearrangement joins TRBV2 to TRBJ1-2; tentative D call: TRBD1 (5 bases). Germline V CDR1 and CDR2: SNHLY, FYNNEI. V lost 1 base, J lost 3 bases, and 12 bases lay in between. The CDR3 sequence is 15 residues long.

The chain employs TRBV28 and TRBJ2-6; 7 bases are a match to TRBD1. The CDR3 consists of 16 residues. In germline, CDR1 is MDHEN, CDR2 SYDVKM. The J segment lost 0 bases and the V segment lost 8 bases, leaving 7 bases of the junction unmatched. As DNA, the CDR3 is TGTGCCAGCGTCGAACAGGGGCCCTCTGGGGCCAACGTCCTGACTTTC. It codes for CASVEQGPSGANVLTF. The variable domain in full, with the rest retrieved from reference TRBV28 and TRBJ2-6, is DVKVTQSSRYLVKRTGEKVFLECVQDMDHENMFWYRQDPGLGLRLIYFSYDVKMKEKGDIPEGYSVSREKKERFSLILESASTNQTSMYLCASVEQGPSGANVLTFGAGSRLTVL.

The chain joins TRBV3-1 (or the pseudogene TRBV3-2) to TRBJ2-1; TRBD2 aligns across 13 bases. Germline CDR1 is LGHDT and CDR2 is YNNKEL (reference sequence). The CDR3 is 20 amino acids. With V trimmed by 4 bases and J by 0 bases, 12 bases remained unmatched. CDR3 nucleotide sequence: TGTGCCAGCAGCCTGGCCTTCACTAGCGGGGGGGAGACCTCCTACAATGAGCAGTTCTTC. Translated: CASSLAFTSGGETSYNEQFF.